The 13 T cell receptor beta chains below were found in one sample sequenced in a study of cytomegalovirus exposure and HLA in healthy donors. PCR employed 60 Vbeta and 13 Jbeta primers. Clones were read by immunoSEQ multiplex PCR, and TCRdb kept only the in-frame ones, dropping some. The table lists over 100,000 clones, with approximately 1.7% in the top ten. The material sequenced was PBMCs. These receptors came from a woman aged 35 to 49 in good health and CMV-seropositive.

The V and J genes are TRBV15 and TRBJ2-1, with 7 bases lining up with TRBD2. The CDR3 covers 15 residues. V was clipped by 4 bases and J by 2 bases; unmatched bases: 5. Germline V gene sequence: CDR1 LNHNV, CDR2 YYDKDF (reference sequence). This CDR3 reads CATSKGGSTYNEQFF. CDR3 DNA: TGTGCCACCAGCAAAGGCGGGAGTACCTACAATGAGCAGTTCTTC.

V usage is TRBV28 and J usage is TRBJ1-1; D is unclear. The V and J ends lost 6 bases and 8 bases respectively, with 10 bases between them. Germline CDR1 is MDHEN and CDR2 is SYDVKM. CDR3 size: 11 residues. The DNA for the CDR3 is TGTGCCAGCAGGCGGTTGGCCGAAGCTTTCTTT. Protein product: CASRRLAEAFF.

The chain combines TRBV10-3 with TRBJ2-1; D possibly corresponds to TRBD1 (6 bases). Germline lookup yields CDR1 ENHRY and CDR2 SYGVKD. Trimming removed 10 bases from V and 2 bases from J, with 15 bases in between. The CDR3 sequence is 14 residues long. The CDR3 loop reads CASAPGTTYNEQFF. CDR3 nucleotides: TGTGCCAGCGCCCCCGGGACAACCTACAATGAGCAGTTCTTC.

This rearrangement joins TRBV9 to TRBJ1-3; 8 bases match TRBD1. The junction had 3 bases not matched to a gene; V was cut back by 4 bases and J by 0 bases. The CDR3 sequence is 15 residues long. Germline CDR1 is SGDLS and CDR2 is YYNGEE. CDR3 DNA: TGTGCCAGCAGCATTACAGGGGGCTCTGGAAACACCATATATTTT. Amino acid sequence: CASSITGGSGNTIYF.

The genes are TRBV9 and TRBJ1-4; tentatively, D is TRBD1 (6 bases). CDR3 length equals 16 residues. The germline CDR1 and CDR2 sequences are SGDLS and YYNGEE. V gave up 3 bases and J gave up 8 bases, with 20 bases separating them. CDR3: CASSARDTDPGEKLFF. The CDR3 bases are TGTGCCAGCAGCGCCCGGGACACCGACCCTGGGGAAAAACTGTTTTTT. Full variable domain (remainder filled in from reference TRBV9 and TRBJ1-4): DSGVTQTPKHLITATGQRVTLRCSPRSGDLSVYWYQQSLDQGLQFLIQYYNGEERAKGNILERFSAQQFPDLHSELNLSSLELGDSALYFCASSARDTDPGEKLFFGSGTQLSVL.

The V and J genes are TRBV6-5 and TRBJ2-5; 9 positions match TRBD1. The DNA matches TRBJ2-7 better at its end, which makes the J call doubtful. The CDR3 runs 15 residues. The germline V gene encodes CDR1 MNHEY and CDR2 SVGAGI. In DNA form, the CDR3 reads TGTGCCAGCAGACTAAAACAGGGGGCGACCTACGAGCAGTACTTC. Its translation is CASRLKQGATYEQYF.

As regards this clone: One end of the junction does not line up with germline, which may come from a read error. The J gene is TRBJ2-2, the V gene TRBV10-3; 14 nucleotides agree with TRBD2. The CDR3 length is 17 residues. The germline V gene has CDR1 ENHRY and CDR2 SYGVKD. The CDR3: CAIRRLAGGVNTRELFF. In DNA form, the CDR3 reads TGTGCCATCAGGAGACTAGCGGGAGGGGTGAACACCAGGGAGCTGTTTTTT.

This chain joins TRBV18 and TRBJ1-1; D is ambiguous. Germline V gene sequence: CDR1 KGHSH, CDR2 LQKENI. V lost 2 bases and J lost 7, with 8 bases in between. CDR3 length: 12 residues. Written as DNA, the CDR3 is TGTGCCAGCTCACCAAATGAGCATGAAGCTTTCTTT. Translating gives CASSPNEHEAFF.

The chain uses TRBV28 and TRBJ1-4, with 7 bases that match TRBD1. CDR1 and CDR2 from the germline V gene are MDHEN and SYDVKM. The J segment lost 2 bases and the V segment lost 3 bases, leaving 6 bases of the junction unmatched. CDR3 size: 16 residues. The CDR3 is CASSLSPGQTNEKLFF. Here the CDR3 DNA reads TGTGCCAGCAGTTTGTCCCCGGGACAGACTAATGAAAAACTGTTTTTT.

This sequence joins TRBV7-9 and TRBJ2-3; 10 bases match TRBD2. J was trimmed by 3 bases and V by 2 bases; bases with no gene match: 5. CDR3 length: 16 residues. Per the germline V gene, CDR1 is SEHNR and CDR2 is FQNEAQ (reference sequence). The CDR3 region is CASSLPSGSRTDTQYF. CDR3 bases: TGTGCCAGCAGCTTACCTAGCGGGAGCAGAACAGATACGCAGTATTTT.

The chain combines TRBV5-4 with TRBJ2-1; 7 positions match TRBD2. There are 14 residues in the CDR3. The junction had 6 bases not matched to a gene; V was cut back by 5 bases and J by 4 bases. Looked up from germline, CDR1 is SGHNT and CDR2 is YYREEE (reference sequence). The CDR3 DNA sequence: TGTGCCAGCAGTTCCGGAGCGGGGTACAATGAGCAGTTCTTC. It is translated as CASSSGAGYNEQFF. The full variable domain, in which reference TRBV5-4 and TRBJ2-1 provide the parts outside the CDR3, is ETGVTQSPTHLIKTRGQQVTLRCSSQSGHNTVSWYQQALGQGPQFIFQYYREEENGRGNFPPRFSGLQFPNYSSELNVNALELDDSALYLCASSSGAGYNEQFFGPGTRLTVL.

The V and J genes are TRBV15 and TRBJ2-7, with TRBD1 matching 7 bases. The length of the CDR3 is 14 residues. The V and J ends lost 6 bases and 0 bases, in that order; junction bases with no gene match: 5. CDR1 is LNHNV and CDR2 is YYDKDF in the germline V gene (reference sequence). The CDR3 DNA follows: TGTGCCACCAGGGGACAGTTAAGCTCCTACGAGCAGTACTTC. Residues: CATRGQLSSYEQYF.

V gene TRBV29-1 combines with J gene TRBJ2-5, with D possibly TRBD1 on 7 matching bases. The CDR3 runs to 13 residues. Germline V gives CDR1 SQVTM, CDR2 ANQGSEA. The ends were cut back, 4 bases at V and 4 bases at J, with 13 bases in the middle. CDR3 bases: TGCAGCGTTGGGGCAGGGGGAGGAGAGACCCAGTACTTC. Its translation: CSVGAGGGETQYF.